One T cell receptor beta chain is described in this entry. Its antigen is unidentified. The source of the sample is a study of cytomegalovirus exposure and HLA in healthy donors. PCR employed 60 Vbeta and 13 Jbeta primers. The protocol was immunoSEQ multiplex PCR, while the TCRdb copy is restricted to in-frame clones and leaves out a portion. The table includes more than 250,000 clones, about 87% detected once. Regarding the study as a whole: Clonal expansion was found to be greater in HLA-associated TCR beta chains than in equally common others in a later analysis. Altogether, 160 or so TCR beta chains were recorded as cytomegalovirus-associated. Fewer N-insertions than the approximately 700-donor mean were reportedly shown by an Asian-associated ancestry cluster in a later analysis.

Sampled while nominally healthy, donors likely had unrecorded immune exposures. Germline CDR1 reads KGHSH; CDR2 reads LQKENI. Trimming removed 3 bases from V and 0 bases from J; junction bases left unmatched: 5. The CDR3 covers 16 residues. Sequencing used PBMCs. The chain joins TRBV18 to TRBJ1-3, with TRBD1 matching over 7 bases. This TCR was recovered from a woman aged 18-29 years in good health and CMV-seronegative. CDR3 in amino acids: CASSPETGFSGNTIYF. The CDR3 DNA reads TGTGCCAGCTCACCGGAGACAGGGTTCTCTGGAAACACCATATATTTT.